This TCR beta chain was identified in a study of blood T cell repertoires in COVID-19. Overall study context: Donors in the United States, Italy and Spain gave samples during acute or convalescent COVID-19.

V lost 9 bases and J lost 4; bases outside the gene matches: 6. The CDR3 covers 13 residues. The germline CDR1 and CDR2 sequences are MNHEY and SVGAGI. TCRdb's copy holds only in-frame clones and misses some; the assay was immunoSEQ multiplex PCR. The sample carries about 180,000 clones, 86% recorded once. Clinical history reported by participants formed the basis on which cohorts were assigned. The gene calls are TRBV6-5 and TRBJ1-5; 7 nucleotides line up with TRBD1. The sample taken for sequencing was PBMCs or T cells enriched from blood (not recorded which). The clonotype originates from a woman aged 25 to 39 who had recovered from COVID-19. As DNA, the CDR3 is TGTGCCAGTTCCGGGACAGAGAATCAGCCCCAGCATTTT. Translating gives CASSGTENQPQHF.